This TCR beta chain is drawn from a study of blood T cell repertoires in COVID-19. Germline trimming cut 3 bases from V and 7 bases from J; bases unmatched to any gene: 12. Germline V gene data show CDR1 as SGHVS and CDR2 as FQNEAQ. This CDR3 contains 16 residues. Original processing notes: Using reference gene primer amplification, nucleated cell counts were estimated. TCRdb's copy holds only in-frame clones and misses some; the assay was immunoSEQ multiplex PCR. Clone size and V and J calls were adopted from that table, with D and trimming inferred from the DNA. Seen here are 55,000 to 75,000 clones, around 82% observed once, and the top ten hold roughly a tenth.

The TCR sequence derives from a man aged 80 or over with COVID-19, enrolled during active disease. Input material: peripheral blood. The chain joins TRBV7-8 to TRBJ2-3; 8 nucleotides match TRBD2. In DNA, the CDR3 is TGTGCCAGCAGCTTTCCCGTGGTTAGCGGGGCCTATACGCAGTATTTT. This codes for CASSFPVVSGAYTQYF.